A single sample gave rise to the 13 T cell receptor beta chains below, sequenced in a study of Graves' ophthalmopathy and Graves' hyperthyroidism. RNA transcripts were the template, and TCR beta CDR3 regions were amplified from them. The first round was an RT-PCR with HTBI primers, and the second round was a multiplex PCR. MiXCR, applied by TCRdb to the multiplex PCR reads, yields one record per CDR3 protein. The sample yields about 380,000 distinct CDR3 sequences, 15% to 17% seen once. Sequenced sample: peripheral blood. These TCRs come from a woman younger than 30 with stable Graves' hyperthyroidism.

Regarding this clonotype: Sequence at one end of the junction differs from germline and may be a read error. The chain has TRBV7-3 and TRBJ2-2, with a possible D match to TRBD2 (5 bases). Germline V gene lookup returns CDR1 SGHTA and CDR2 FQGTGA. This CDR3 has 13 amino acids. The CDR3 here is CASSLTNTGELVF. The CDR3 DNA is TGTGCCAGCAGCTTGACGAACACCGGGGAGCTGGTTTTT.

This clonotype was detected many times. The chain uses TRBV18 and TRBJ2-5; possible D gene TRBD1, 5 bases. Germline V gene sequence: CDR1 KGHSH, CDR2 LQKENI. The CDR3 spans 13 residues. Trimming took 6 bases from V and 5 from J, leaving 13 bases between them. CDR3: CASSPGARETQYF. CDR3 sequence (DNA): TGTGCCAGCTCTCCTGGGGCGCGGGAGACCCAGTACTTC.

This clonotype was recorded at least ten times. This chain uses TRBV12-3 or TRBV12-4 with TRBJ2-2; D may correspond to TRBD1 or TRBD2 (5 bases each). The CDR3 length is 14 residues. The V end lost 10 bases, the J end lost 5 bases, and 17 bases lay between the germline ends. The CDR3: CATLKGTLTGELFF. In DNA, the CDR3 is TGTGCCACCCTAAAGGGGACGCTGACCGGGGAGCTGTTTTTT.

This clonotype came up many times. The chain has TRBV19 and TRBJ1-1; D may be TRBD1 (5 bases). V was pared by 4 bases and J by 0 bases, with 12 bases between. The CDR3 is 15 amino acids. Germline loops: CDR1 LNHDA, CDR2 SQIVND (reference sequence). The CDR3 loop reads CASSTPRGLNTEAFF. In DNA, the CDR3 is TGTGCCAGTAGTACTCCGAGGGGATTGAACACTGAAGCTTTCTTT.

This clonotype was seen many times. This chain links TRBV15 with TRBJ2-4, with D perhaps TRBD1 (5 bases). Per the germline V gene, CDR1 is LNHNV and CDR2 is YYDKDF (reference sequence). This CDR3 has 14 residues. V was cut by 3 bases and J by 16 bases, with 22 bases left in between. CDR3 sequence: CATSRKNTGARVYF. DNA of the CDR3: TGTGCCACCAGCAGGAAAAACACAGGCGCGAGAGTCTACTTC. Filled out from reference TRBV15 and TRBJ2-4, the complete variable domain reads DAMVIQNPRYQVTQFGKPVTLSCSQTLNHNVMYWYQQKSSQAPKLLFHYYDKDFNNEADTPDNFQSRRPNTSFCFLDIRSPGLGDTAMYLCATSRKNTGARVYFGAGTRLSVL.

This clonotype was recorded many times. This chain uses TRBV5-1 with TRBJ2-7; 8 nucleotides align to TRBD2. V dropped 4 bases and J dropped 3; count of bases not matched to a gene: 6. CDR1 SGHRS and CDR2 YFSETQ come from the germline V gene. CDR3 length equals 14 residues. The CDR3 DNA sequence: TGCGCCAGCAGCGTCTCGGGGGGGGACTACGAGCAGTACTTC. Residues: CASSVSGGDYEQYF.

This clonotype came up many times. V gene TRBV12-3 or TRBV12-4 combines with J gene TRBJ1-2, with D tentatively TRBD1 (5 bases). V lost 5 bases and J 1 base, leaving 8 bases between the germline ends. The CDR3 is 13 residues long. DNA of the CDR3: TGTGCCAGCAGTCGACAGAATAACTATGGCTACACCTTC. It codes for CASSRQNNYGYTF.

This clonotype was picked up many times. The CDR3: CASSLGVRSNTEAFF. Written as DNA, the CDR3 is TGTGCCAGCAGCTTAGGGGTCAGATCGAACACTGAAGCTTTCTTT. This chain uses TRBV11-2 with TRBJ1-1, with unresolved D. This CDR3 contains 15 residues. Germline CDR1 is SGHAT and CDR2 is FQNNGV. Trimming took 1 base from V and 1 from J, leaving 10 bases between them.

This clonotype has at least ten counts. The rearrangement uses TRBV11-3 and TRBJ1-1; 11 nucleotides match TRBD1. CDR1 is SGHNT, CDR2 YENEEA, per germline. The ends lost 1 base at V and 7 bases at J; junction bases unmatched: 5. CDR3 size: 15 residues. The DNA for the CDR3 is TGTGCCAGCAGCTTAGTAGGGACAGGGGGGCGTGAAGCTTTCTTT. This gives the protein CASSLVGTGGREAFF.

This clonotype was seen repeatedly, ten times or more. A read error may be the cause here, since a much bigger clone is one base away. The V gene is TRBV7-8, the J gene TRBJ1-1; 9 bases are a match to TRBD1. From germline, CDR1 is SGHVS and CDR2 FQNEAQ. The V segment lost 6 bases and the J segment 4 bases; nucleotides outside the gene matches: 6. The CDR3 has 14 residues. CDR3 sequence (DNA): TGTGCCAGCAGTTCCGGACAGGGGAGCACTGAAGCTTTCTTT. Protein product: CASSSGQGSTEAFF.

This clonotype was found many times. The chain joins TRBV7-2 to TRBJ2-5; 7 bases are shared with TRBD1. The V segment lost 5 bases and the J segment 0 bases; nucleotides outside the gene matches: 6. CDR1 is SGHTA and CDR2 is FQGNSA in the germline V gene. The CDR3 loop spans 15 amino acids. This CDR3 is CASSPTGFNQETQYF. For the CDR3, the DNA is TGTGCCAGCAGCCCGACAGGGTTTAACCAAGAGACCCAGTACTTC.

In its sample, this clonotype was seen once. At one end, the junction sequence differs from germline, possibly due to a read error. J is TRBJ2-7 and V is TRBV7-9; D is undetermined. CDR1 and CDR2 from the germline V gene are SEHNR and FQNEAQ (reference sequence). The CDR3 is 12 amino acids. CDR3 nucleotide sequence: TGTGCCAGCGGGGATGGCTCCTACGAGCCGTACTTC. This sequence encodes CASGDGSYEPYF.

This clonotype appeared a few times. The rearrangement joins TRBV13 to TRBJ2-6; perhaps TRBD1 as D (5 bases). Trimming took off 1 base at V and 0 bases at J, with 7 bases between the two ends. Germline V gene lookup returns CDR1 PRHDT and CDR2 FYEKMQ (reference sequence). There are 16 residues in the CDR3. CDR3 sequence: CASSLEDSSGANVLTF. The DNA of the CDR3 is TGTGCCAGCAGCTTAGAAGACAGCTCTGGGGCCAACGTCCTGACTTTC. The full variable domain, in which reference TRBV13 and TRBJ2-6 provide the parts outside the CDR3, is AAGVIQSPRHLIKEKRETATLKCYPIPRHDTVYWYQQGPGQDPQFLISFYEKMQSDKGSIPDRFSAQQFSDYHSELNMSSLELGDSALYFCASSLEDSSGANVLTFGAGSRLTVL.